The clone carrying this T cell receptor beta chain was counted a few times. Its antigen remains unknown. This CDR3 is 13 amino acids long. Deletions cut 7 bases from V and 7 bases from J, with 16 bases between. Germline V gene lookup returns CDR1 SEHNR and CDR2 FQNEAQ (reference sequence). This specimen belongs to a study of response to subunit inactivated influenza vaccine. Findings of the study overall: There was a suggestion from the authors that each seasonal influenza vaccination recruits few new T cells.

TCRdb ran MiXCR on the RT-PCR reads and lists one entry per CDR3 protein. This table holds approximately 680,000 distinct CDR3 sequences, approximately 15% found once. Sequenced material: PBMCs from blood, taken approximately 13 days after vaccination. The chain couples TRBV7-9 to TRBJ2-5; D not certain. The receptor comes from a man over 45 who received an inactivated influenza vaccine. The CDR3: CASTGANLGTQYF. The CDR3 region has the DNA TGTGCCAGCACCGGTGCGAACCTAGGGACCCAGTACTTC.